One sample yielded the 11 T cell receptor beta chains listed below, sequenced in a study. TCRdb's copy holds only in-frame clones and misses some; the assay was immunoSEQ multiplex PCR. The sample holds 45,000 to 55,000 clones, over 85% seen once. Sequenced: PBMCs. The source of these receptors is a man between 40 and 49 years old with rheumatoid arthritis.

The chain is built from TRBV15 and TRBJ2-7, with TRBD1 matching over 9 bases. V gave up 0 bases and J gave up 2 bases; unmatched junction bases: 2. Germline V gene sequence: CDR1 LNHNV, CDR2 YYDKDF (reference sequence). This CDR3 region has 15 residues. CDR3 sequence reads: CATSREGQGTYEQYF. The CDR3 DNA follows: TGTGCCACCAGCAGAGAGGGACAGGGTACCTACGAGCAGTACTTC.

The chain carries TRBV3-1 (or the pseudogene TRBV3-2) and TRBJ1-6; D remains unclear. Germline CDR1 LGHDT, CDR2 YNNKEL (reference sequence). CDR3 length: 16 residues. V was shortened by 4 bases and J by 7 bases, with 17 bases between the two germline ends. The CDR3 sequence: CASSRWTETYNSPLHF. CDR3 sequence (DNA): TGTGCCAGCAGCCGTTGGACGGAGACGTACAATTCACCCCTCCACTTT.

The DNA for the CDR3 is TGTGCCAGCAGCTTACAGACCGGGGAGCTGTTTTTT. This gives the protein CASSLQTGELFF. The chain carries TRBV7-3 and TRBJ2-2; D ambiguous. Germline-derived CDR1 and CDR2 are SGHTA and FQGTGA. The CDR3 runs 12 residues. V was pared by 2 bases and J by 5 bases, with 3 bases between. Variable domain in full (rest from reference TRBV7-3 and TRBJ2-2): GAGVSQTPSNKVTEKGKYVELRCDPISGHTALYWYRQSLGQGPEFLIYFQGTGAADDSGLPNDRFFAVRPEGSVSTLKIQRTERGDSAVYLCASSLQTGELFFGEGSRLTVL.

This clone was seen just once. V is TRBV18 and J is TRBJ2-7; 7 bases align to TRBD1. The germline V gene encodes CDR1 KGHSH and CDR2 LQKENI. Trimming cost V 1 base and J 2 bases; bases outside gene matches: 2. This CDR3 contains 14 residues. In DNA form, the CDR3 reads TGTGCCAGCTCACCACGACAGGGTACCTACGAGCAGTACTTC. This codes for CASSPRQGTYEQYF.

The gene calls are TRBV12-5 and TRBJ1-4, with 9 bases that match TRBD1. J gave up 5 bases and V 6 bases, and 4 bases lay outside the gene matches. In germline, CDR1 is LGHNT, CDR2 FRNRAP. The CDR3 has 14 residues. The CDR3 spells CASGAGTGNEKLFF. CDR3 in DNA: TGTGCTAGTGGGGCTGGGACAGGGAATGAAAAACTGTTTTTT.

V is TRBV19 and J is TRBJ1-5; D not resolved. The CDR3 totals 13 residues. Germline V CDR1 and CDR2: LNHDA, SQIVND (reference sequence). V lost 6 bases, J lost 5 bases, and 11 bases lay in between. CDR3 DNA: TGTGCCAGTAGCGGGCAGTTCTATCAGCCCCAGCATTTT. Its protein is CASSGQFYQPQHF.

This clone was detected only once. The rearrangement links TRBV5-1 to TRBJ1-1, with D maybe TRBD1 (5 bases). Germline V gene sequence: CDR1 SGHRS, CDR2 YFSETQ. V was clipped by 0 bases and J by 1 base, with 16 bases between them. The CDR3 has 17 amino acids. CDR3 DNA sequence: TGCGCCAGCAGCTTGGGCCCGGGAGGGGCGGAGAACACTGAAGCTTTCTTT. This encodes CASSLGPGGAENTEAFF.

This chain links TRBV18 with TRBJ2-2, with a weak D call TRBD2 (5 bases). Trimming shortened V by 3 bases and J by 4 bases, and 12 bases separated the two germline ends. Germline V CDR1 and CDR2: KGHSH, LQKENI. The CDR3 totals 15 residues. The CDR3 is CASSPERTATGELFF. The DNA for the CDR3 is TGTGCCAGCTCACCCGAACGGACTGCCACCGGGGAGCTGTTTTTT.

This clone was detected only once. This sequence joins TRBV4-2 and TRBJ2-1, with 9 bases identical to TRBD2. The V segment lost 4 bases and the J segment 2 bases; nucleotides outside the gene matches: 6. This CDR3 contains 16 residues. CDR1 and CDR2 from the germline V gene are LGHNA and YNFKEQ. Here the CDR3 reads CASSRSGGSTYNEQFF. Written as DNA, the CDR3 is TGTGCCAGCAGCCGCAGCGGGGGGTCGACCTACAATGAGCAGTTCTTC.

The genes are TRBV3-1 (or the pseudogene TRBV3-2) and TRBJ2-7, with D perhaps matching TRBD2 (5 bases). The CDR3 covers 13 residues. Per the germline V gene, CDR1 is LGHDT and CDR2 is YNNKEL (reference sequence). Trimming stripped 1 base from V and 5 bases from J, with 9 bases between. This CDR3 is CASSQVGGHEQYF. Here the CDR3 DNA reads TGTGCCAGCAGCCAAGTAGGAGGCCACGAGCAGTACTTC.

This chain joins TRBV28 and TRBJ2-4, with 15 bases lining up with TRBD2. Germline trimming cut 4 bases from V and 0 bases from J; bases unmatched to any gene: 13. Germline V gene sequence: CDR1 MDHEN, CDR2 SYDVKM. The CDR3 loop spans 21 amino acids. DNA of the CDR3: TGTGCCAGCAGTTCATCAGGAATTGGACTAGCGGGAGGGTTAGCCAAAAACATTCAGTACTTC. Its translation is CASSSSGIGLAGGLAKNIQYF.